A single sample gave rise to the 11 T cell receptor beta chains below, sequenced in a study of graft-versus-host responses after intestinal transplantation. Assay used: immunoSEQ multiplex PCR; TCRdb lists only in-frame clones, some missing. The sample lists about 10,000 clones, 80% to 95% occurring once. The sequenced sample was PBMCs, obtained approximately 69 days after transplant. The receptor source for this set is a human patient who received an intestinal transplant, so some T cells may come from the graft donor.

The chain combines TRBV4-1 with TRBJ1-5, with a weak D call TRBD1 (5 bases). Germline V gene lookup returns CDR1 MGHRA and CDR2 YSYEKL. V lost 5 bases to trimming and J lost 3 bases, with 14 bases between them. This CDR3 contains 15 residues. DNA of the CDR3: TGCGCCAGCAGCGATGTAGGGGTTCTCAATCAGCCCCAGCATTTT. Its protein product is CASSDVGVLNQPQHF.

The CDR3, as DNA: TGTGCCAGCAGCTCAATCGGGCAGGGCTACGAGCAGTACTTC. Residues: CASSSIGQGYEQYF. J is TRBJ2-7 and V is TRBV5-4, with D maybe TRBD1 (5 bases). Per the germline V gene, CDR1 is SGHNT and CDR2 is YYREEE (reference sequence). Trimming pared 3 bases from V and 3 bases from J, leaving 13 bases between. The CDR3 has 14 residues.

The gene calls are TRBV25-1 and TRBJ2-7; D unresolved. The germline V gene has CDR1 MGHDK and CDR2 SYGVNS. CDR3 length: 13 residues. With 1 base removed from V and 6 bases from J, the gap between germline ends came to 10 bases. The CDR3 coding sequence is TGTGCCAGCAGTGAATCTCTGAGGTCCGAGCAGTACTTC. Amino acids: CASSESLRSEQYF.

The chain employs TRBV19 and TRBJ2-7, with D possibly being TRBD1 or TRBD2 (5 bases each). Germline-derived CDR1 and CDR2 are LNHDA and SQIVND (reference sequence). The CDR3 runs 15 residues. Trimming removed 3 bases from V and 2 bases from J, with 14 bases in between. CDR3 sequence (DNA): TGTGCCAGTAGTATTGTTGGGGGAACCGCCTACGAGCAGTACTTC. Translating it yields CASSIVGGTAYEQYF. Using reference TRBV19 and TRBJ2-7 for the parts outside the CDR3, the full variable domain is DGGITQSPKYLFRKEGQNVTLSCEQNLNHDAMYWYRQDPGQGLRLIYYSQIVNDFQKGDIAEGYSVSREKKESFPLTVTSAQKNPTAFYLCASSIVGGTAYEQYFGPGTRLTVT.

Only one count was recorded for this clone. The chain is built from TRBV19 and TRBJ1-4; 8 nucleotides match TRBD1. The CDR3 spans 19 residues. The germline gives CDR1 LNHDA, CDR2 SQIVND (reference sequence). After removal of 9 bases from V and 6 bases from J, the junction contained 24 bases not matched to a gene. The CDR3, as DNA: TGTGCCAGCGACACCCGGAGAGACAGGGGCCCTCGGAGAGATGAAAAACTGTTTTTT. This sequence encodes CASDTRRDRGPRRDEKLFF.

The rearrangement joins TRBV6-1 to TRBJ2-1, with 8 bases lining up with TRBD2. V lost 2 bases and J lost 4; bases outside the gene matches: 1. The CDR3 contains 14 residues. Germline CDR1 reads MNHNS; CDR2 reads SASEGT. CDR3 region: CASSELAGYNEQFF. The CDR3 nucleotides read TGTGCCAGCAGTGAACTAGCGGGTTACAATGAGCAGTTCTTC.

This chain joins TRBV9 and TRBJ2-3, with TRBD1 as a possible D gene (6 bases). Germline CDR1 reads SGDLS; CDR2 reads YYNGEE. V was cut by 4 bases and J by 6 bases, with 9 bases left in between. CDR3 size: 12 residues. The CDR3 DNA is TGTGCCAGCAGCACCCAGGGGGATACGCAGTATTTT. Its protein product is CASSTQGDTQYF.

The genes are TRBV30 and TRBJ2-3; D gene unclear. The CDR3 extends over 12 amino acids. Trimming cost V 0 bases and J 1 base, with 2 bases left between them. Germline V CDR1 and CDR2: GTSNPN, SVGIG (reference sequence). The CDR3 reads CAWSVGTDTQYF. The CDR3 DNA reads as TGTGCCTGGAGTGTGGGCACAGATACGCAGTATTTT.

This sequence joins TRBV18 and TRBJ1-5; tentative D call: TRBD1 (5 bases). Deletions cut 6 bases from V and 5 bases from J, with 14 bases between. The germline V gene has CDR1 KGHSH and CDR2 LQKENI. The CDR3 sequence is 14 residues long. The CDR3 protein is CASSRGEWDQPQHF. The CDR3 DNA reads as TGTGCCAGCTCCCGGGGGGAGTGGGATCAGCCCCAGCATTTT. Full variable domain (missing parts from reference TRBV18 and TRBJ1-5): NAGVMQNPRHLVRRRGQEARLRCSPMKGHSHVYWYRQLPEEGLKFMVYLQKENIIDESGMPKERFSAEFPKEGPSILRIQQVVRGDSAAYFCASSRGEWDQPQHFGDGTRLSIL.

The J gene is TRBJ2-7, the V gene TRBV15, with D possibly called TRBD1 or TRBD2 (6 bases each). The CDR3 has 14 amino acids. V dropped 0 bases and J dropped 2 bases, with 8 bases sitting between them. Germline CDR1 reads LNHNV; CDR2 reads YYDKDF (reference sequence). The CDR3 here is CATSREEGAYEQYF. The CDR3 coding sequence is TGTGCCACCAGCAGAGAGGAGGGGGCCTACGAGCAGTACTTC.

The table lists this clone with a count of one. This rearrangement joins TRBV9 to TRBJ2-1; D ambiguous. Germline CDR1 reads SGDLS; CDR2 reads YYNGEE. The CDR3 spans 14 residues. V was pared by 1 base and J by 12 bases, with 17 bases between. The CDR3 here is CASSVLPQRHTQFF. The CDR3 DNA reads TGTGCCAGCAGCGTACTCCCCCAGCGACATACGCAGTTCTTC. The full variable domain, its missing parts supplied by reference TRBV9 and TRBJ2-1, is DSGVTQTPKHLITATGQRVTLRCSPRSGDLSVYWYQQSLDQGLQFLIQYYNGEERAKGNILERFSAQQFPDLHSELNLSSLELGDSALYFCASSVLPQRHTQFFGPGTRLTVL.